These 5 T cell receptor beta chains were sequenced from one sample in a study of cytomegalovirus exposure and HLA in healthy donors. It was with 60 Vbeta and 13 Jbeta primers that the PCR ran. The table came from immunoSEQ multiplex PCR; TCRdb's copy has only in-frame clones and leaves some out. The sample records about 120,000 clones, 60% to 85% being singletons. The sample was PBMCs. These receptors were collected from a woman between 25 and 40 years old in good health and CMV-seropositive.

The rearrangement joins TRBV28 to TRBJ1-4; 8 nucleotides line up with TRBD1. CDR3 length equals 17 residues. V was clipped by 4 bases and J by 3 bases; unmatched bases: 10. Germline-derived CDR1 and CDR2 are MDHEN and SYDVKM. CDR3: CASSSETGVQANEKLFF. CDR3 nucleotide sequence: TGTGCCAGCAGTTCAGAGACAGGGGTGCAGGCTAATGAAAAACTGTTTTTT.

The V and J genes are TRBV27 and TRBJ2-7; TRBD1 aligns across 8 bases. Trimming removed 5 bases from V and 2 bases from J; junction bases left unmatched: 2. Germline V gene data show CDR1 as MNHEY and CDR2 as SMNVEV (reference sequence). The length of the CDR3 is 13 residues. DNA for the CDR3: TGTGCCAGCAGTGGACAGGGACCCTACGAGCAGTACTTC. Protein product: CASSGQGPYEQYF.

This chain connects TRBV18 to TRBJ1-5; 9 bases fit TRBD1. Losses at the gene ends were 5 bases for V and 7 bases for J; bases not matched to a gene: 6. Germline V gives CDR1 KGHSH, CDR2 LQKENI. The CDR3 extends over 14 amino acids. The CDR3 protein is CASSSQGAKQPQHF. Here the CDR3 DNA reads TGTGCCAGCTCATCACAGGGGGCAAAACAGCCCCAGCATTTT.

This clone was seen more than once but under ten times. The chain is built from TRBV5-1 and TRBJ1-1, with 7 bases that match TRBD1. Trimming took 4 bases from V and 3 from J; bases not matched to a gene: 3. The CDR3 extends over 13 amino acids. Germline V gene lookup returns CDR1 SGHRS and CDR2 YFSETQ. This chain's CDR3 is CASSTGTDTEAFF. CDR3 DNA: TGCGCCAGCAGCACCGGGACAGACACTGAAGCTTTCTTT.

This clone appeared a single time. The V call is TRBV30, the J call TRBJ1-4, with D possibly matching TRBD1 (6 bases). The V gene's germline CDR1 is GTSNPN and CDR2 SVGIG (reference sequence). The CDR3 is made up of 14 amino acids. Trimming cost V 1 base and J 3 bases, with 9 bases left between them. The CDR3: CAWSGGPANEKLFF. The CDR3 bases are TGTGCCTGGAGTGGGGGGCCGGCTAATGAAAAACTGTTTTTT.